These T cell receptor beta chains were read from a single sample in a study of blood T cells in healthy people across ages. TCRdb ran MiXCR on the 5' RACE reads and lists one entry per CDR3 protein. The table shows hundreds of thousands of distinct CDR3 sequences, with nearly 60% occurring only once. The source material was blood. The receptors stem from a young man in good health. Each CDR3 is given without its conserved first and last residue. The D gene is left open where the match is weak. Clone size is shown for a subset of rows, as once, few, many or a class of expanded clone.

J: TRBJ1-2
D: .
V: TRBV2
size: .
CDR3: ASMLASGGYT

J: TRBJ2-5
D: .
V: TRBV7-9
size: .
CDR3: ASSHPAGQY

J: TRBJ2-3
D: .
V: TRBV4-1
size: .
CDR3: ASSQDHASTDTQY

J: TRBJ2-1
D: .
V: TRBV7-6
size: few
CDR3: ASSLDPNEQF

J: TRBJ1-4
D: .
V: TRBV12-3/TRBV12-4
size: .
CDR3: ASTVRGGSEKLF

J: TRBJ1-6
D: .
V: TRBV7-9
size: .
CDR3: ASSLEGAPLH

J: TRBJ1-2
D: .
V: TRBV6-2/TRBV6-3
size: .
CDR3: ASSKKDYGYT

J: TRBJ1-5
D: TRBD1
V: TRBV15
size: .
CDR3: ATSRGQGTYQPQH

J: TRBJ1-2
D: .
V: TRBV7-2
size: .
CDR3: ASSQFPGDGYT

J: TRBJ2-7
D: TRBD1
V: TRBV25-1
size: .
CDR3: ASSEFAGQGAYEQY

J: TRBJ2-1
D: TRBD2
V: TRBV4-2
size: .
CDR3: ASSQGAGTSGRNEQF

J: TRBJ2-2
D: .
V: TRBV20-1
size: many
CDR3: SANSPLSLPGELF

J: TRBJ1-5
D: .
V: TRBV6-2/TRBV6-3
size: .
CDR3: ASSYGGFNQPQH

J: TRBJ2-1
D: TRBD2
V: TRBV10-3
size: few
CDR3: AISDLAGGYNEQF

J: TRBJ2-5
D: .
V: TRBV2
size: few
CDR3: ASRSTWVTQY

J: TRBJ2-7
D: TRBD1
V: TRBV28
size: .
CDR3: ASRPTGVNSYEQY

J: TRBJ1-2
D: .
V: TRBV6-5
size: .
CDR3: ASNVGGNLYGYT

J: TRBJ2-7
D: .
V: TRBV7-9
size: few
CDR3: ASSLDDFYEQY

J: TRBJ2-7
D: .
V: TRBV28
size: .
CDR3: ASSQSTTPSYEQY

J: TRBJ2-7
D: .
V: TRBV4-2
size: once
CDR3: ASSQGTYYEQY

J: TRBJ2-7
D: .
V: TRBV20-1
size: .
CDR3: SAPSPVSYNEQY

J: TRBJ2-1
D: TRBD2
V: TRBV19
size: .
CDR3: ASSTRGDYNEQF

J: TRBJ2-7
D: .
V: TRBV15
size: few
CDR3: ATMSSDPPYEQY

J: TRBJ1-2
D: .
V: TRBV5-6
size: .
CDR3: ASSFHAANYGYT

J: TRBJ1-2
D: .
V: TRBV12-3/TRBV12-4
size: once
CDR3: ASTLQGEGYGYI

J: TRBJ1-6
D: .
V: TRBV13
size: .
CDR3: ASSRGRPSPLH

J: TRBJ2-7
D: .
V: TRBV3-1
size: once
CDR3: ASSRLPSSYEQY

J: TRBJ2-3
D: .
V: TRBV4-3
size: .
CDR3: ASSLNQIGKKDTQY

J: TRBJ2-1
D: .
V: TRBV10-3
size: few
CDR3: AKRAEPYNEQF

J: TRBJ1-2
D: .
V: TRBV7-9
size: .
CDR3: ASSLVVSNYGYT

J: TRBJ2-7
D: .
V: TRBV20-1
size: few
CDR3: SASGGQETYEQY

J: TRBJ2-5
D: .
V: TRBV25-1
size: few
CDR3: ASSESGGEETQY

J: TRBJ2-2
D: .
V: TRBV20-1
size: .
CDR3: SARDDGPNTGELF

J: TRBJ2-7
D: TRBD1
V: TRBV27
size: .
CDR3: ASSPSSRGPFSYEQY

J: TRBJ2-7
D: .
V: TRBV21-1
size: .
CDR3: ASSKNERAYEQY

J: .
D: TRBD2
V: TRBV20-1
size: .
CDR3: SANVRVSLGGADEQY

J: TRBJ2-7
D: TRBD2
V: TRBV6-2/TRBV6-3
size: few
CDR3: ASIGLAASYEQY